This TCR beta chain derives from a study of T cells in Graves' hyperthyroidism and ophthalmopathy. Study results and caveats: Ophthalmopathy was distinguished from stable hyperthyroidism by 13 V-J signatures. Blood also contained most expanded thyroid clonotypes above 0.001.

Patients were excluded because of uncontrolled infection, other autoimmune disease, pregnancy or lactation. TCR beta CDR3 regions were amplified from RNA. TCR CDR3 regions were first amplified by RT-PCR with HTBI primers. TCRdb used MiXCR to reprocess the multiplex PCR reads, holding one entry per CDR3 protein. Of hundreds of thousands of distinct CDR3 sequences listed, 14% to 15% are singletons. On this clonotype itself: The target antigen is unknown.

The length of the CDR3 is 14 residues. Germline values: CDR1 SGHRS, CDR2 YFSETQ. Trimming removed 5 bases from V and 5 bases from J; junction bases left unmatched: 10. The sequenced material came from blood. This TCR was sampled from a woman in her thirties or forties with Graves' ophthalmopathy. V is TRBV5-1 and J is TRBJ2-7; 7 bases map to TRBD2. The CDR3: CASRHPGRANEQYF. As DNA, the CDR3 is TGCGCCAGCAGACACCCTGGGAGGGCGAACGAGCAGTACTTC.